In this sample, the clone carrying this T cell receptor (beta chain) turned up many times. V was trimmed by 7 bases and J by 2 bases, leaving 14 bases between them. The CDR3 has 14 amino acids. Germline V gene data show CDR1 as GTSNPN and CDR2 as SVGIG (reference sequence). The entry originates in a study of T cell repertoires in cytomegalovirus infection. Study at large: CMV infection together with matching HLA type was indicated by public TCR beta signatures.

Via MiXCR, TCRdb re-called the reads, giving one row per CDR3 protein. The data hold roughly 240,000 distinct CDR3 sequences, with roughly 6.5% observed a single time. The sample comprised PBMCs. The rearrangement uses TRBV30 and TRBJ1-4; no firm D call. This receptor was taken from a human donor in good health (CMV status not recorded). Some clones in this sample may be carry-over from other donors' samples. CDR3 amino acids: CASQAGSTNEKLFF. CDR3 in DNA: TGTGCCTCCCAGGCGGGGTCTACTAATGAAAAACTGTTTTTT.